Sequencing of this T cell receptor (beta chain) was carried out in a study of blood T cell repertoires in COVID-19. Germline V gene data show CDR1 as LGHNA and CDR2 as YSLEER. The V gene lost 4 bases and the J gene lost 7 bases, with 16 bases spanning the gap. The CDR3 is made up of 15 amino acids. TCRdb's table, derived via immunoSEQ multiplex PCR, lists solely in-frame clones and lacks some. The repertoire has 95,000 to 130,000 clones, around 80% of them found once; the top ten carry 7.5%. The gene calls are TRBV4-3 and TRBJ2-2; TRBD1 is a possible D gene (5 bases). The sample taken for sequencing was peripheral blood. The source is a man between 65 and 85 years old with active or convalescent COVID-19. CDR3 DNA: TGCGCCAGCAGCCCCCTGGTAGGGGCGATCGGGGAGCTGTTTTTT. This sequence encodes CASSPLVGAIGELFF.